This TCR beta chain was sequenced for a study of blood T cell repertoires in COVID-19. Study-wide context: The study drew acute and convalescent COVID-19 samples from the United States, Italy and Spain.

Per the original data handling: Estimation of nucleated cell counts was performed using reference gene primer amplification. TCRdb's table, derived via immunoSEQ multiplex PCR, lists solely in-frame clones and lacks some. Clonal size and the V and J genes are those of that table, whereas D and trimming came from the DNA. The sample contains approximately 470,000 clones, about 85% of which appear only once. Each recovered donor of Cohort 3 presented with two negative PCRs, clearance, or symptom resolution. This clonotype was sampled from a woman younger than 35 who had recovered from COVID-19. The sequencing sample was made of PBMCs or T cells enriched from blood (not recorded which).

Written as DNA, the CDR3 is TGTGCCAGCGTTTACAGGGGCGGATTAATGAACACTGAAGCTTTCTTT. Translation: CASVYRGGLMNTEAFF. V and J are TRBV28 and TRBJ1-1; 7 nucleotides agree with TRBD1. The CDR3 extends over 16 amino acids. Germline V gene data show CDR1 as MDHEN and CDR2 as SYDVKM. The J segment lost 0 bases and the V segment lost 8 bases, leaving 12 bases of the junction unmatched.